A selection of T cell receptor beta chains follows, all from one sample in a study of T cells in Graves' hyperthyroidism and ophthalmopathy. TCRdb reprocessed the multiplex PCR reads via MiXCR and lists one record per CDR3 protein. The table records roughly 500,000 distinct CDR3 sequences, roughly 22% of them present only once. The specimen sequenced was blood. The receptor set was obtained from a woman in her 70s with Graves' ophthalmopathy. The CDR3 runs from the conserved cysteine through the conserved F or W. The D gene is left open where the match is weak. Size tells how often a clone was seen (once, few, many) or the class of an expanded clone, and some rows leave it out.

clone size	V gene	D gene	J gene	CDR3 DNA	CDR3 protein
many	TRBV6-1	-	TRBJ2-7	TGTGCCAGCAGCCGTGGCAGCTCCTACGAGCAGTACTTC	CASSRGSSYEQYF
-	TRBV12-3/TRBV12-4	TRBD1	TRBJ1-2	TGTGCCAGCAGCCGGGGGACAGGGGGCAACTATGGCTACACCTTC	CASSRGTGGNYGYTF
once	TRBV6-2/TRBV6-3	-	TRBJ1-4	TGTGCCAGCAGTTACAGTCCGAGCACTGATGAAAAACTGTTTTTT	CASSYSPSTDEKLFF
many	TRBV2	-	TRBJ1-3	TGTGCCAGCAGGGGCACCTCTGGAAACACCATATATTTT	CASRGTSGNTIYF
few	TRBV10-3	-	TRBJ1-5	TGTGCCATCAGTGGGGGAGACAGCTCTCCAAAAAGCAATCAGCCCCAGCATTTT	CAISGGDSSPKSNQPQHF
few	TRBV30	-	TRBJ2-6	TGTGCCTGGAGTGCCGGGGCCAACGTCCTGACTTTC	CAWSAGANVLTF
few	TRBV30	TRBD2	TRBJ2-5	TGTGCCTGGAGGGCGGGAGGGCCAGAGACCCAGTACTTC	CAWRAGGPETQYF
-	TRBV5-1	TRBD2	TRBJ2-1	TGCGCCAGCAGCTTGGGTTCCTTGGGCGGGAGAGAGCAGTTCTTC	CASSLGSLGGREQFF
-	TRBV19	-	TRBJ1-1	TGTGCCAGTAGAGATCACAGTCGGGTGGGAAGCACTGAAGCTTTCTTT	CASRDHSRVGSTEAFF
-	TRBV20-1	TRBD2	TRBJ2-3	TGCAGTGCTAGCGCCTCTGTAGCGGGAGTTTTTGATACGCAGTATTTT	CSASASVAGVFDTQYF
few	TRBV20-1	TRBD1	TRBJ1-6	TGCAGTGCTAGAGATAGGGGGACAGTATATAATTCACCCCTCCACTTT	CSARDRGTVYNSPLHF
many	TRBV7-2	-	TRBJ2-2	TGTGCCAGCAGCCCGCGCCTACTACACAACACCGGGGAGCTGTTTTTT	CASSPRLLHNTGELFF
many	TRBV7-3	-	TRBJ2-5	TGTGCCAGCAGCTTAAATGGCGGGAAACAAGAGACCCAGTACTTC	CASSLNGGKQETQYF
few	TRBV2	TRBD2	TRBJ2-3	TGTGCCAGCAGTGGGACTAGCGGGAGAGGAGATGCGCAGTATTTT	CASSGTSGRGDAQYF
many	TRBV27	TRBD2	TRBJ2-7	TGTGCCAGCAGTTTAGCTAGCGGGACGGGCTACGAGCAGTACTTC	CASSLASGTGYEQYF
many	TRBV28	TRBD2	TRBJ2-7	TGTGCCAGCAGTTTCCGAGGACTAGCGAGCAGCTACGAGCAGTACTTC	CASSFRGLASSYEQYF
few	TRBV6-1	TRBD2	TRBJ2-7	TGTGCCAGCAGTTTCCTAGCGGCTTACGAGCAGTACTTC	CASSFLAAYEQYF
-	TRBV12-3/TRBV12-4	-	TRBJ1-2	TGTGCCAGCAGTTTAGAAGGGGTTGGCTACACCTTC	CASSLEGVGYTF
few	TRBV20-1	-	TRBJ2-3	TGCAGTGCTAGCGCTTTAATAGATACGCAGTATTTT	CSASALIDTQYF
-	TRBV27	-	TRBJ1-3	TGTGCCAGCAGGACGGGGACAATGGGAAAAAACACCATATATTTT	CASRTGTMGKNTIYF
few	TRBV11-3	-	TRBJ2-4	TGTGCCAGCAGCTTAGATGGGGAGGGGGGCATTCAGTACTTC	CASSLDGEGGIQYF
many	TRBV6-5	-	TRBJ1-1	TGTGCCAGCAGTTACTCCTCGGAGGGCAGCGAAGCTTTCTTT	CASSYSSEGSEAFF
-	TRBV27	-	TRBJ2-1	TGTGCCAGCAGTCGAAGGATGAGAAACAATGAGCAGTTCTTC	CASSRRMRNNEQFF
-	TRBV7-9	-	TRBJ1-2	TGTGCCAGCAGCTCCCTTGACACTTTTCCCTATGGCTACACCTTC	CASSSLDTFPYGYTF
few	TRBV6-1	-	TRBJ1-5	TGTGCCAGCAGCGATGGGGTTCAGCCCCAGCATTTT	CASSDGVQPQHF
few	TRBV7-9	-	TRBJ1-6	TGTGCCAGCAGCCAGGCTGGTGGGTCACCCCTCCACTTT	CASSQAGGSPLHF
-	TRBV20-1	TRBD1	TRBJ1-2	TGCAGTGCTAGAGACCCGACAGGGAGCTATGGCTACACCTTC	CSARDPTGSYGYTF
few	TRBV30	-	TRBJ1-5	TGTGCCTGGAGTGGGTTCAATCAGCCCCAGCATTTT	CAWSGFNQPQHF
-	TRBV7-9	-	TRBJ1-6	TGTGCCAGCAGCTTAGTCGAGGAACTCATACGAAGGGCTTATTCACCCCTCCACTTT	CASSLVEELIRRAYSPLHF
few	TRBV3-1	-	TRBJ2-7	TGTGCCAGCAGCCAAGAGGGACCCGAGCAGTACTTC	CASSQEGPEQYF
-	TRBV2	-	TRBJ1-4	TGTGCCAGCAGTGACATTGTCGGCAGGGGCTCGCGATTAGTAACTAATGAAAAACTGTTTTTT	CASSDIVGRGSRLVTNEKLFF
few	TRBV9	TRBD2	TRBJ2-1	TGTGCCAGCAGCGTAGCGGCTAGCGGGAGGGCCGAACAGTTCTTC	CASSVAASGRAEQFF
many	TRBV5-5	TRBD2	TRBJ2-1	TGTGCCAGCAGCTCCTCATCTAGCGGGAGGGCCGATGGCAATGAGCAGTTCTTC	CASSSSSSGRADGNEQFF
-	TRBV4-2	-	TRBJ1-6	TGTGCCAGCAGCCAAGAAGTAAGGCAGGGATCCTCACCCCTCCACTTT	CASSQEVRQGSSPLHF
-	TRBV4-2	-	TRBJ2-1	TGTGCCAGCAGCCAAGATACGGGGGCGCGGCAGTTCTTC	CASSQDTGARQFF
-	TRBV29-1	-	TRBJ1-5	TGCAGCGTTATGGGTCAGAACAATCAGCCCCAGCATTTT	CSVMGQNNQPQHF
-	TRBV20-1	TRBD1	TRBJ2-7	TGCAGTGCTGATCCGGGACAGGCGCTGGGAGAGCAGTACTTC	CSADPGQALGEQYF
-	TRBV15	-	TRBJ2-2	TGTGCCACCAGCAGAGTATGGACAGTTCGGCAGAACACCGGGGAGCTGTTTTTT	CATSRVWTVRQNTGELFF
-	TRBV29-1	-	TRBJ2-5	TGCAGCGTGGAGCGCGGGACAGACCAGGAGACCCAGTACTTC	CSVERGTDQETQYF
-	TRBV27	-	TRBJ2-7	TGTGCCAGCAGTTTAGGAACTCGGTTGGGCGAGCAGTACTTC	CASSLGTRLGEQYF
-	TRBV20-1	TRBD2	TRBJ2-3	TGCAGTGCCTTAGGGGTAGCGGGATCCACAGATACGCAGTATTTT	CSALGVAGSTDTQYF
-	TRBV20-1	TRBD1	TRBJ1-2	TGCAGTGCTAGGAGGACAGGGATCGGTAATGGCTACACCTTC	CSARRTGIGNGYTF
-	TRBV7-2	-	TRBJ2-1	TGTGCCAGCAGCCCCGAGAGCGGCTACAATGAGCAGTTCTTC	CASSPESGYNEQFF
few	TRBV20-1	-	TRBJ1-5	TGCAGTGCTAGTGGCAGGGGCAATCAGCCCCAGCATTTT	CSASGRGNQPQHF
-	TRBV5-1	-	TRBJ2-1	TGCGCCAGCAGGCGACGATGGGTTAACTTAAATGAGCAGTTCTTC	CASRRRWVNLNEQFF
many	TRBV6-1	-	TRBJ2-3	TGTGCCAGCAGTTTTCAGGGCCCAGATACGCAGTATTTT	CASSFQGPDTQYF
few	TRBV30	-	TRBJ2-3	TGTGCCTGGAGTGAACAGGGGGAGGGGGATACGCAGTATTTT	CAWSEQGEGDTQYF
many	TRBV6-6	TRBD1	TRBJ1-3	TGTGCCAGCAGTTACTCGACAGGGACTGGAAACACCATATATTTT	CASSYSTGTGNTIYF
-	TRBV3-1	-	TRBJ1-5	TGTGCCAGCAGCCGACGGAGGGACAATCAGCCCCAGCATTTT	CASSRRRDNQPQHF
-	TRBV6-5	TRBD1	TRBJ1-5	TGTGCCAGCAGTTACATACAGGGGGGTTATCAGCCCCAGCATTTT	CASSYIQGGYQPQHF
many	TRBV28	TRBD1	TRBJ1-1	TGTGCCAGCACATACAGGGGCGACGGCACTGAAGCTTTCTTT	CASTYRGDGTEAFF
-	TRBV4-1	-	TRBJ2-4	TGTGCCAGCAGCCAAGAGGTGGCCCGCGGTGAAAACATTCAGTACTTC	CASSQEVARGENIQYF
-	TRBV28	-	TRBJ1-4	TGTGCCAGCAGTCCCCTCAGAGGGGGTGGTGAAAAACTGTTTTTT	CASSPLRGGGEKLFF
many	TRBV28	-	TRBJ1-2	TGTGCCAGCAGTCCCCCACCAGGGGACTATGGCTACACCTTC	CASSPPPGDYGYTF
few	TRBV28	TRBD2	TRBJ2-7	TGTGCCAGCAGTATGACTAGCGGGAGCTCCGAGCAGTACTTC	CASSMTSGSSEQYF
many	TRBV12-3/TRBV12-4	-	TRBJ1-5	TGTGCCAGCAGTTTTGGTCAGCCCCAGCATTTT	CASSFGQPQHF
-	TRBV18	TRBD2	TRBJ2-5	TGTGCCAGCTCAACAGGGACCGCCGCTAGCGGGGTGCAAGAGACCCAGTACTTC	CASSTGTAASGVQETQYF
-	TRBV10-3	TRBD2	TRBJ2-1	TGTGCCATCAGTGAGGTAGCGGGATTGCATTCCTCCTACAATGAGCAGTTCTTC	CAISEVAGLHSSYNEQFF
many	TRBV3-1	-	TRBJ1-2	TGTGCCAGCAGCCAAGATTACAGGGCCGGCTACACCTTC	CASSQDYRAGYTF
-	TRBV2	-	TRBJ2-3	TGTGCCAGCAGTGAGGACTTGTACTCCACAGATACGCAGTATTTT	CASSEDLYSTDTQYF